Below are 16 T cell receptor beta chains sequenced from a single sample in a study of regulatory T cells in long-lasting Graves disease. Time point specified: newly diagnosed GD, antithyroid drugs for less than 3 months. RNA extracted from PBMCs served as the sequencing template. Combining iRepertoire HTBI primers with Arm-PCR of CDR3 regions, the authors built TCR beta libraries. One entry per CDR3 protein, called by TCRdb with MiXCR from the multiplex PCR reads. The table records 400,000 to 550,000 distinct CDR3 sequences, about 17% of them present only once. This same sample was also taken into another study, of T cells in Graves' hyperthyroidism and ophthalmopathy.

Sequences were derived from peripheral blood mononuclear cells (PBMCs), sampled at new diagnosis, from a patient treated with antithyroid drugs. All receptors derive from a young woman with Graves disease.

This clonotype was seen at least ten times. The gene calls are TRBV7-2 and TRBJ2-7; either TRBD1 or TRBD2 may fit D (5 bases each). The CDR3 spans 13 residues. Trimming removed 5 bases at V and 6 bases at J, with 14 bases between. The germline CDR1 and CDR2 sequences are SGHTA and FQGNSA. DNA of the CDR3: TGTGCCAGCAGCCTAGGTGGGGGAAGCGAGCAGTACTTC. The encoded protein is CASSLGGGSEQYF.

This clonotype was counted many times. This chain connects TRBV6-1 to TRBJ2-1; 12 bases agree with TRBD2. J was trimmed by 8 bases and V by 2 bases; bases with no gene match: 4. Germline lookup yields CDR1 MNHNS and CDR2 SASEGT. This CDR3 is 15 amino acids long. CDR3 protein: CASSELAGGPHEQFF. In DNA, the CDR3 is TGTGCCAGCAGTGAACTAGCGGGAGGGCCACATGAGCAGTTCTTC.

The rearrangement joins TRBV6-2 or TRBV6-3 to TRBJ2-7, with 12 positions matching TRBD1. CDR1 and CDR2 from the germline V gene are MNHEY and SVGEGT. The ends lost 0 bases at V and 0 bases at J; junction bases unmatched: 9. The CDR3 runs to 19 residues. The CDR3: CASSYSFGTGGSGSYEQYF. The CDR3 DNA reads TGTGCCAGCAGTTACTCTTTCGGGACAGGGGGCTCCGGCTCCTACGAGCAGTACTTC.

The CDR3 DNA reads TGTGCCAGCAGCCGGCTGGAGCGGGAGGGGGGGACAGATACGCAGTATTTT. It encodes CASSRLEREGGTDTQYF. This chain links TRBV6-1 with TRBJ2-3; the match to TRBD2 covers 10 bases. The CDR3 extends over 17 amino acids. With V trimmed by 6 bases and J by 3 bases, 12 bases remained unmatched. CDR1 and CDR2 (germline): MNHNS, SASEGT.

Regarding this clonotype: An end of the junction differs from the germline gene, which may be a read error. The V and J genes are TRBV27 and TRBJ1-2, with D maybe TRBD1 (6 bases). The CDR3 is 15 amino acids. CDR1 and CDR2 from the germline V gene are MNHEY and SMNVEV (reference sequence). CDR3 bases: TGTGCCAGCAGTATATCAGGGGTCCCGGGGGATGGCTACACCTTC. This translates into CASSISGVPGDGYTF.

This clonotype was seen a few times. The chain is built from TRBV29-1 and TRBJ2-5, with D unclear. The germline V and J ends were trimmed by 4 bases and 2 bases, with 11 bases remaining between them. Per the germline V gene, CDR1 is SQVTM and CDR2 is ANQGSEA. The CDR3 is made up of 13 amino acids. The DNA of the CDR3 is TGCAGCGTTGTGCCTGGTGGGCAAGAGACCCAGTACTTC. Translation: CSVVPGGQETQYF.

This clonotype was seen at least ten times. The chain recombines TRBV7-3 with TRBJ2-3, with 8 bases fitting TRBD1. CDR3 length: 14 amino acids. CDR1 and CDR2 from the germline V gene are SGHTA and FQGTGA. Trimming cost V 3 bases and J 3 bases; bases outside gene matches: 2. For the CDR3, the DNA is TGTGCCAGCAGCTTGGACAGGGTGACAGATACGCAGTATTTT. This encodes CASSLDRVTDTQYF. The complete variable domain, with remaining parts taken from reference TRBV7-3 and TRBJ2-3, reads GAGVSQTPSNKVTEKGKYVELRCDPISGHTALYWYRQSLGQGPEFLIYFQGTGAADDSGLPNDRFFAVRPEGSVSTLKIQRTERGDSAVYLCASSLDRVTDTQYFGPGTRLTVL.

This clonotype was observed a few times. The genes are TRBV25-1 and TRBJ1-1; TRBD1 is a possible D gene (5 bases). This CDR3 region has 14 residues. CDR1 and CDR2 (germline): MGHDK, SYGVNS. The V end was cut by 8 bases, the J end by 0 bases, with 13 bases between. CDR3 coding DNA: TGTGCCAGCGTTGAAAGGGGACTGAACACTGAAGCTTTCTTT. Its translation is CASVERGLNTEAFF.

Concerning this clonotype itself: A read error is possible here, since a much larger clone lies one base away. The genes are TRBV6-2 or TRBV6-3 and TRBJ2-2; weak D call: TRBD2 (6 bases). CDR3 size: 18 residues. Germline-derived CDR1 and CDR2 are MNHEY and SVGEGT. The CDR3 DNA reads as TGTGCCAGCAGTTACTCGAGTCCTCGAAAGCCGAACACCGGGGGGCTGTTTTTT. Amino acid sequence: CASSYSSPRKPNTGGLFF.

This clonotype appeared many times. The chain combines TRBV6-1 with TRBJ2-1; D is possibly TRBD1 (6 bases). The CDR3 runs 15 residues. The V end lost 8 bases, the J end lost 0 bases, and 14 bases lay between the germline ends. Looked up from germline, CDR1 is MNHNS and CDR2 is SASEGT. The CDR3 loop is CASGDGQSSYNEQFF. CDR3 coding DNA: TGTGCCAGCGGAGACGGACAGAGCTCCTACAATGAGCAGTTCTTC.

J is TRBJ1-6 and V is TRBV10-2, with 7 bases aligning to TRBD1. CDR3 length: 17 residues. Unmatched junction bases numbered 11, after V lost 6 bases and J lost 3 bases. Germline CDR1 is WSHSY and CDR2 is SAAADI. The CDR3, as DNA: TGCGCCAGCAGCTTCTCCGGGACAGATAACTATAATTCACCCCTCCACTTT. Protein product: CASSFSGTDNYNSPLHF.

This clonotype has at least ten counts. This CDR3 is CASSLLGVGTDTQYF. The CDR3 DNA sequence: TGTGCCAGTAGTCTGCTAGGGGTGGGGACAGATACGCAGTATTTT. V is TRBV19 and J is TRBJ2-3, with a possible D match to TRBD1 (5 bases). Germline V gene sequence: CDR1 LNHDA, CDR2 SQIVND (reference sequence). V dropped 5 bases and J dropped 3 bases, with 15 bases sitting between them. The CDR3 covers 15 residues.

On this clonotype: A read error may explain this, as a much larger clone is one base away. The rearrangement links TRBV27 to TRBJ2-3, with TRBD2 matching 8 bases. CDR1 MNHEY and CDR2 SMNVEV come from the germline V gene (reference sequence). This CDR3 has 18 amino acids. As DNA, the CDR3 is TGTACCAGCAGTTTATCGTTGCTAGCGGGTCCTAGCACAGATACGCAGTATTTT. Translating it yields CTSSLSLLAGPSTDTQYF.

The V call is TRBV19, the J call TRBJ1-1; D remains unclear. Germline-derived CDR1 and CDR2 are LNHDA and SQIVND (reference sequence). CDR3 length: 15 amino acids. V was pared by 7 bases and J by 3 bases, with 18 bases between. CDR3 DNA: TGTGCCAGTACTTCTTTGCGTTATCCTGACACTGAAGCTTTCTTT. Its translation is CASTSLRYPDTEAFF.

The chain carries TRBV2 and TRBJ2-7; 12 bases align to TRBD1. Germline trimming cut 6 bases from V and 3 bases from J; bases unmatched to any gene: 9. This CDR3 spans 16 amino acids. Germline V CDR1 and CDR2: SNHLY, FYNNEI. The CDR3 protein is CASRPGQGALLYEQYF. The DNA for the CDR3 is TGTGCCAGCAGGCCGGGACAGGGGGCTCTCCTCTACGAGCAGTACTTC.

This clonotype was observed many times. The chain recombines TRBV20-1 with TRBJ1-2, with a weak D call TRBD1 (5 bases). CDR1 and CDR2 from the germline V gene are DFQATT and SNEGSKA (reference sequence). V lost 6 bases to trimming and J lost 1 base, with 9 bases between them. This CDR3 region has 12 residues. The CDR3 DNA is TGCAGTGCCGCCAGGGTTAACTATGGCTACACCTTC. This sequence encodes CSAARVNYGYTF.